This T cell receptor (beta chain) was identified during a study of blood T cell repertoires in COVID-19. Study background: In each case, the material was cDNA or gDNA derived from T cells, B-cell-depleted T cells, or PBMCs.

Original handling: Reference gene primer amplification yielded estimated nucleated cell counts. The assay was immunoSEQ multiplex PCR, and TCRdb's table has in-frame clones only and misses some. The DNA gave D and trimming, while V, J and clone size come from that table. This sample yields 170,000 or so clones, of which around 84% are seen a single time; about 2.6% belongs to the top ten. The germline CDR1 and CDR2 sequences are MNHEY and SVGEGT. The CDR3 is 13 amino acids. Trimming stripped 4 bases from V and 5 bases from J, with 11 bases between. The sequenced material came from peripheral blood. The V gene is TRBV6-2 or TRBV6-3, the J gene TRBJ1-1; D remains unclear. The origin of this receptor is a man aged 35 to 55 with active or convalescent COVID-19. The CDR3 coding sequence is TGTGCCAGCAGTTTTCAGGATCCAACTGAAGCTTTCTTT. Protein product: CASSFQDPTEAFF.